This entry is about one T cell receptor beta chain. Its antigen is not known. The data originate from a study of cytomegalovirus exposure and HLA in healthy donors. Study-wide context: Findings of an earlier analysis included under 140 million unique TCR beta sequences from 200 million or so T cells.

Notes on the study in general: The authors enumerated roughly 160 TCR beta chains as linked to cytomegalovirus. Some highly shared sequence variants likely arose as a pipeline artifact.

With 60 Vbeta and 13 Jbeta primers, the PCR was carried out. Repertoires were generated with immunoSEQ multiplex PCR, while TCRdb's copy carries only in-frame clones and drops some. The repertoire includes about 150,000 clones, 68% of them detected once, and 10% sits in the top ten. V was pared by 6 bases and J by 0 bases, with 20 bases between. From germline, CDR1 is SQVTM and CDR2 ANQGSEA. The CDR3 covers 16 residues. This clonotype originated in a man younger than 40 in good health and CMV-seropositive. The sequencing sample was made of PBMCs. The V and J genes are TRBV29-1 and TRBJ1-1, with a possible D match to TRBD1 (6 bases). The CDR3 sequence is CSVTGSRGDMNTEAFF. The CDR3 region has the DNA TGCAGCGTGACCGGCAGCAGGGGAGACATGAACACTGAAGCTTTCTTT.